This record looks at one T cell receptor beta chain sequence and its context. V was clipped by 0 bases and J by 5 bases; unmatched bases: 10. Germline lookup yields CDR1 SGHRS and CDR2 YFSETQ. The CDR3 loop spans 16 amino acids. The data stem from a study of siplizumab effects on memory and regulatory T cells. Libraries were prepared by immunoSEQ multiplex PCR; TCRdb keeps only in-frame clonotypes and omits some of them. The repertoire holds about 69,000 clones, with 75% to 90% as singletons. The clonotype comes from a human donor in good health. The chain carries TRBV5-1 and TRBJ2-5, with TRBD2 matching 7 bases. The sample consisted of Tregs sorted from blood. In nucleotides, the CDR3 is TGCGCCAGCAGCTTGGGAGGGAGGGCCGGTTATGAGACCCAGTACTTC. Translation gives CASSLGGRAGYETQYF. Drawing the rest from reference TRBV5-1 and TRBJ2-5, the complete variable domain is KAGVTQTPRYLIKTRGQQVTLSCSPISGHRSVSWYQQTPGQGLQFLFEYFSETQRNKGNFPGRFSGRQFSNSRSEMNVSTLELGDSALYLCASSLGGRAGYETQYFGPGTRLLVL.